What follows is one TCR beta chain and its context. Its specificity is unknown. Use of 60 Vbeta and 13 Jbeta primers characterized the PCR. Method: immunoSEQ multiplex PCR; TCRdb's copy keeps in-frame clones and lacks some. The sample holds 200,000 or so clones, less than 90% seen once. The data were taken from a study of cytomegalovirus exposure and HLA in healthy donors. Study overall: Unique TCRs numbering around 85 million, obtained from HLA-typed donors, made up an early data release. Notes on the study in general: Roughly uniform depth of sequencing across donors was assumed in presence/absence analyses. Data from an earlier analysis indicated that most TCR beta V segments were productive either about 90% or about 30% of the time.

The CDR3 runs 21 residues. Germline-derived CDR1 and CDR2 are MNHEY and SMNVEV (reference sequence). The V end lost 1 base, the J end lost 2 bases, and 26 bases lay between the germline ends. Sequenced: PBMCs. This clonotype was sampled from a boy under 18 in good health and CMV-seronegative. V and J are TRBV27 and TRBJ2-2; D may be TRBD1 (6 bases). The CDR3 nucleotides read TGTGCCAGCAGTTTATTTTCGAGGACAGAACCTTTCGAACCCAACACCGGGGAGCTGTTTTTT. Translating it yields CASSLFSRTEPFEPNTGELFF.